This T cell receptor beta chain was captured by sequencing in a study of shared clonotypes between healthy human individuals. General observations from the study: It was observed that roughly 5% of naive CD4 clonotypes were shared across several donors. On the whole, naive subsets had larger estimated richness than memory subsets had.

A word on this clone: What it recognizes is unknown.

The CDR3 spans 16 residues. Trimming at V came to 4 bases and at J to 4 bases, leaving 12 bases not matched to a gene. Germline CDR1 and CDR2: SGHRS and YFSETQ. Under the authors' procedure: Owing to the provision of junction-only sequences devoid of quality scores by immunoSEQ, filtering differed. Sequenced by immunoSEQ multiplex PCR; TCRdb stores in-frame clones only, minus some. Clonal size and the V and J genes are those of that table, whereas D and trimming came from the DNA. This table has 2 million to 3 million clones, 93% appearing once. The rearrangement uses TRBV5-1 and TRBJ1-2; 8 bases are a match to TRBD1. Sequenced: naive CD4+ T cells from PBMCs. Subset defined: CD45RA+ positively selected. The TCR sequence derives from a man between 18 and 35 years old in good health. Some clones in this sample may be carry-over from other donors' samples. DNA for the CDR3: TGCGCCAGCAGCCCGACAGGGGAGGTGGTAATCTATGGCTACACCTTC. Translating gives CASSPTGEVVIYGYTF. The variable domain in full, completed from reference TRBV5-1 and TRBJ1-2, reads KAGVTQTPRYLIKTRGQQVTLSCSPISGHRSVSWYQQTPGQGLQFLFEYFSETQRNKGNFPGRFSGRQFSNSRSEMNVSTLELGDSALYLCASSPTGEVVIYGYTFGSGTRLTVV.